The present T cell receptor (beta chain) was sequenced within a study of cytomegalovirus exposure and HLA in healthy donors. Study background: Ancestry clustering placed 70% to 90% of around 400 genotyped donors in the Caucasian-associated cluster. Findings and caveats of the study: The study labeled 164 TCR beta chains cytomegalovirus-associated. Sequencing depth across donors, presence/absence analyses assumed, was roughly uniform. Sequences of the TCR beta chain were said to predict the HLA-A and HLA-B alleles of most subjects accurately.

Trimming removed 0 bases from V and 8 bases from J, with 13 bases in between. Germline loops: CDR1 MNHEY, CDR2 SVGAGI. The CDR3 runs to 15 residues. For this clone: Antigen specificity is unknown.

The PCR used 60 Vbeta and 13 Jbeta primers. This table comes from immunoSEQ multiplex PCR, and its TCRdb copy is limited to in-frame clones, with some not included. The sample yields 150,000 to 200,000 clones, around 83% seen once. The clonotype originates from a girl aged 2 to 9 in good health and CMV-seropositive. The chain combines TRBV6-5 with TRBJ1-4; D call uncertain. Sequenced sample: PBMCs. The CDR3 region is CASSYSRQKREKLFF. Here the CDR3 DNA reads TGTGCCAGCAGTTACTCTAGGCAGAAGAGGGAAAAACTGTTTTTT.